These 10 T cell receptor beta chains were all obtained from the same sample, sequenced in a study of T cell responses to AZD1222 COVID-19 vaccine (dated by TCRdb to about 2021). Library generation was performed with the immunoSEQ multiplex PCR assay. TCRdb provides this immuneACCESS table in a form limited to in-frame rearrangements. Some clones are lacking; in checked studies, under half of them reflect an unresolved V gene, and why the rest are absent is not known. The sample yields over 50,000 clones; around 80% were counted once. 26% of the sample belongs to the ten largest clones. The time point label, read with the paper, signifies: about 28 days (+/-7) after the second vaccine dose. The source was peripheral blood, collected 28 days after the second AZD1222 dose. The receptors come from an adult who received the AZD1222 COVID-19 vaccine.

This chain uses TRBV19 with TRBJ2-3; 8 bases map to TRBD2. CDR3 length: 19 residues. Germline values: CDR1 LNHDA, CDR2 SQIVND (reference sequence). Trimming removed 6 bases from V and 1 base from J; junction bases left unmatched: 18. CDR3 DNA sequence: TGTGCCAGTAGCAAGGGAGGGCGGGAGGCCACACTTCGCACAGATACGCAGTATTTT. Protein product: CASSKGGREATLRTDTQYF.

The genes are TRBV5-5 and TRBJ1-2; 7 bases are a match to TRBD1. The CDR3 is made up of 16 amino acids. Trimming removed 0 bases from V and 0 bases from J; junction bases left unmatched: 5. The germline CDR1 and CDR2 sequences are SGHKS and YYEKEE (reference sequence). CDR3 nucleotides: TGTGCCAGCAGCTTGGCGCTGGGACAGCCTAACTATGGCTACACCTTC. Its translation is CASSLALGQPNYGYTF.

V usage is TRBV29-1 and J usage is TRBJ1-2; 10 bases fit TRBD1. V lost 4 bases, J lost 1 base, and 3 bases stayed unmatched. The CDR3 loop spans 14 amino acids. CDR1 is SQVTM, CDR2 ANQGSEA, per germline. CDR3 sequence reads: CSVGGQGINYGYTF. For the CDR3, the DNA is TGCAGCGTTGGGGGACAGGGGATTAACTATGGCTACACCTTC.

In regard to this clone: Given a much more abundant clone one base away, this may be a read error. The chain carries TRBV27 and TRBJ2-6; TRBD2 matches at 9 bases. From germline, CDR1 is MNHEY and CDR2 SMNVEV (reference sequence). Trimming at V came to 2 bases and at J to 0 bases, leaving 11 bases not matched to a gene. The CDR3 loop spans 20 amino acids. CDR3 sequence (DNA): TGTGCCAGCAGTTTAGGGCGGGAGGGGACCCAATACTCTGGGGCCAACGTCCTGACTTTC. Its translation: CASSLGREGTQYSGANVLTF.

This chain uses TRBV2 with TRBJ1-2; tentative D call: TRBD1 (5 bases). The CDR3 is 12 amino acids. Per the germline V gene, CDR1 is SNHLY and CDR2 is FYNNEI. The V end lost 7 bases, the J end lost 3 bases, and 9 bases lay between the germline ends. The CDR3 nucleotides read TGTGCCAGCAAGGGGTTGGACTATGGCTACACCTTC. The encoded protein is CASKGLDYGYTF.

The genes are TRBV11-2 and TRBJ1-6; a possible D gene is TRBD1 (5 bases). This CDR3 has 17 amino acids. Trimming left V 6 bases short and J 7 bases short, with 22 bases between. Germline V gives CDR1 SGHAT, CDR2 FQNNGV. In DNA, the CDR3 is TGTGCCAGCAGAACGACCCAGGGCCGTCATACGAATTCACCCCTCCACTTT. This gives the protein CASRTTQGRHTNSPLHF.

In the case of this clone: At one boundary the junction diverges from the germline segment, which might be a read error. The chain is built from TRBV4-3 and TRBJ2-1; 7 bases line up with TRBD2. The CDR3 loop spans 16 amino acids. Germline CDR1 is LGHNA and CDR2 is YSLEER. This chain's CDR3 is CASSQGAGVIYNEQFF. The CDR3 DNA reads as TGCGCCAGCAGTCAAGGGGCGGGAGTGATCTACAATGAGCAGTTCTTC.

The genes are TRBV6-5 and TRBJ2-5; 8 nucleotides match TRBD1. CDR3 length equals 12 residues. V dropped 8 bases and J dropped 5; count of bases not matched to a gene: 4. Per germline, CDR1 MNHEY and CDR2 SVGAGI. CDR3 DNA: TGTGCCAGCTGCGACAGGGGTGAGACCCAGTACTTC. This codes for CASCDRGETQYF.

The V and J genes are TRBV18 and TRBJ1-1; D is unresolved. CDR3 length: 15 residues. The germline gives CDR1 KGHSH, CDR2 LQKENI. Trimming shortened V by 0 bases and J by 3 bases, and 11 bases separated the two germline ends. The CDR3 loop reads CASSPPWIFDTEAFF. In nucleotides, the CDR3 is TGTGCCAGCTCACCACCGTGGATATTCGACACTGAAGCTTTCTTT.

A few counts support this clone. The chain carries TRBV27 and TRBJ2-7; the match to TRBD2 covers 7 bases. V trimming: 6 bases; J trimming: 1 base; junction bases outside the gene matches: 3. The CDR3 spans 13 residues. Looked up from germline, CDR1 is MNHEY and CDR2 is SMNVEV (reference sequence). In DNA, the CDR3 is TGTGCCAGCAGCCCCGGGAGGTCCTACGAGCAGTACTTC. The encoded protein is CASSPGRSYEQYF.